The 26 T cell receptor beta chains presented below share a single source sample, sequenced in a study of shared clonotypes between healthy human individuals. Produced via immunoSEQ multiplex PCR; TCRdb's table is partial and in-frame only. The data contain approximately 500,000 clones, 90% to 96% of them singletons. The sample consisted of naive CD4+ T cells sorted from blood. The subset was: CD45RA+ positively selected. The receptors here all came from a woman aged 30 to 39 in good health.

The chain has TRBV7-6 and TRBJ2-5; TRBD2 aligns across 7 bases. This CDR3 has 15 amino acids. The V and J ends lost 4 bases and 1 base, in that order; junction bases with no gene match: 6. Germline V gives CDR1 SGHVS, CDR2 FNYEAQ. As DNA, the CDR3 is TGTGCCAGCAGCTCCGGGACTATCCTCCAAGAGACCCAGTACTTC. It yields the protein CASSSGTILQETQYF.

J is TRBJ1-3 and V is TRBV2, with a tentative D call TRBD1 (6 bases). Germline V gene data show CDR1 as SNHLY and CDR2 as FYNNEI. The V gene lost 4 bases and the J gene lost 1 base, with 11 bases spanning the gap. The CDR3 has 15 residues. The CDR3, as DNA: TGTGCCAGCAGTGGACAGGAGGGATCTGGAAACACCATATATTTT. Its protein is CASSGQEGSGNTIYF.

The rearrangement joins TRBV5-4 to TRBJ1-1; 7 bases match TRBD1. The junction had 7 bases not matched to a gene; V was cut back by 4 bases and J by 4 bases. The CDR3 extends over 14 amino acids. The V gene's germline CDR1 is SGHNT and CDR2 YYREEE (reference sequence). This CDR3 reads CASSPRDRGTEAFF. CDR3 sequence (DNA): TGTGCCAGCAGCCCCCGGGACAGAGGCACTGAAGCTTTCTTT.

The chain recombines TRBV30 with TRBJ1-1, with 7 bases aligning to TRBD1. The length of the CDR3 is 14 residues. The V and J ends lost 4 bases and 4 bases, in that order; junction bases with no gene match: 9. Germline CDR1 reads GTSNPN; CDR2 reads SVGIG (reference sequence). The CDR3 DNA is TGTGCCTGGACCAGACAGGGTTACGGCACTGAAGCTTTCTTT. This codes for CAWTRQGYGTEAFF. The variable domain in full, completed from reference TRBV30 and TRBJ1-1, reads SQTIHQWPATLVQPVGSPLSLECTVEGTSNPNLYWYRQAAGRGLQLLFYSVGIGQISSEVPQNLSASRPQDRQFILSSKKLLLSDSGFYLCAWTRQGYGTEAFFGQGTRLTVV.

The chain is built from TRBV9 and TRBJ2-5, with 11 bases matching TRBD2. The germline V gene has CDR1 SGDLS and CDR2 YYNGEE. The CDR3 runs 16 residues. V was pared by 3 bases and J by 4 bases, with 8 bases of the junction left unmatched. The CDR3 DNA sequence: TGTGCCAGCAGCGGGGGTATTGGGACTAGCGGAGAGACCCAGTACTTC. Protein: CASSGGIGTSGETQYF.

This chain links TRBV25-1 with TRBJ2-1; 9 bases fit TRBD2. Germline CDR1 is MGHDK and CDR2 is SYGVNS. V was pared by 4 bases and J by 2 bases, with 3 bases of the junction left unmatched. The CDR3 is 15 residues long. The CDR3 DNA sequence: TGTGCCAGCAGTGGTCTAGCGGGAACCTACAATGAGCAGTTCTTC. Translation gives CASSGLAGTYNEQFF. The full variable domain, completed using reference TRBV25-1 and TRBJ2-1, is EADIYQTPRYLVIGTGKKITLECSQTMGHDKMYWYQQDPGMELHLIHYSYGVNSTEKGDLSSESTVSRIRTEHFPLTLESARPSHTSQYLCASSGLAGTYNEQFFGPGTRLTVL.

The chain combines TRBV4-2 with TRBJ2-1; D is perhaps TRBD2 (6 bases). Germline V gene sequence: CDR1 LGHNA, CDR2 YNFKEQ. Deletions cut 4 bases from V and 6 bases from J, with 19 bases between. This CDR3 is 16 amino acids long. CDR3: CASSPRDSPPGNEQFF. DNA of the CDR3: TGTGCCAGCAGCCCTAGGGACTCCCCCCCGGGCAATGAGCAGTTCTTC.

The V call is TRBV29-1, the J call TRBJ1-1, with TRBD1 matching 8 bases. The germline V gene encodes CDR1 SQVTM and CDR2 ANQGSEA. V shed 7 bases and J 5 bases; nucleotides not matched to a gene: 9. The CDR3 contains 13 residues. CDR3 sequence: CSGHSGGWTEAFF. CDR3 sequence (DNA): TGCAGCGGGCATTCAGGGGGCTGGACTGAAGCTTTCTTT.

V gene TRBV5-1 combines with J gene TRBJ2-7; TRBD1 agrees at 8 bases. This CDR3 has 14 residues. Germline CDR1 and CDR2: SGHRS and YFSETQ. V dropped 3 bases and J dropped 4; count of bases not matched to a gene: 6. CDR3 sequence reads: CASSSWTGRYEQYF. In DNA form, the CDR3 reads TGCGCCAGCAGCTCTTGGACAGGGAGGTACGAGCAGTACTTC.

This clone appeared once. V and J are TRBV28 and TRBJ1-2; no definite D call. The germline V gene encodes CDR1 MDHEN and CDR2 SYDVKM. The CDR3 sequence is 13 residues long. V lost 4 bases, J lost 4 bases, and 10 bases lay in between. The CDR3 sequence is CASSYSAIYGYTF. CDR3 nucleotides: TGTGCCAGCAGTTATTCAGCAATCTATGGCTACACCTTC.

The chain joins TRBV28 to TRBJ2-7; 9 nucleotides align to TRBD1. Trimming cost V 5 bases and J 6 bases; bases outside gene matches: 14. This CDR3 comprises 16 residues. Germline CDR1 is MDHEN and CDR2 is SYDVKM. For the CDR3, the DNA is TGTGCCAGCAGTACTACCTCCGGGACAGGGACCCTCGAGCAGTACTTC. This encodes CASSTTSGTGTLEQYF.

This chain connects TRBV19 to TRBJ2-5; TRBD1 aligns across 9 bases. The CDR3 covers 16 residues. The germline gives CDR1 LNHDA, CDR2 SQIVND (reference sequence). J was trimmed by 0 bases and V by 4 bases; bases with no gene match: 6. CDR3 region: CASSTRTGVDQETQYF. Here the CDR3 DNA reads TGTGCCAGTAGTACCAGGACAGGGGTGGACCAAGAGACCCAGTACTTC.

The chain recombines TRBV27 with TRBJ2-1; 7 nucleotides match TRBD2. V trimming: 2 bases; J trimming: 9 bases; junction bases outside the gene matches: 13. The germline CDR1 and CDR2 sequences are MNHEY and SMNVEV (reference sequence). The CDR3 runs to 16 residues. For the CDR3, the DNA is TGTGCCAGCAGTTTAGCCGGGACTAACGGAAGGGGTGAGCAGTTCTTC. It encodes CASSLAGTNGRGEQFF.

The gene calls are TRBV28 and TRBJ1-5, with D unclear. The CDR3 is made up of 12 amino acids. Germline V CDR1 and CDR2: MDHEN, SYDVKM. V shed 2 bases and J shed 6 bases, with 5 bases lying between them. CDR3: CASSLPIQPQHF. The CDR3 nucleotides are TGTGCCAGCAGTTTACCAATTCAGCCCCAGCATTTT.

The gene calls are TRBV9 and TRBJ2-1, with 7 positions matching TRBD1. The V and J ends lost 1 base and 8 bases, in that order; junction bases with no gene match: 6. Germline CDR1 and CDR2: SGDLS and YYNGEE. The CDR3 extends over 14 amino acids. CDR3 sequence: CASSVIDRGHEQFF. The CDR3 nucleotides read TGTGCCAGCAGCGTAATTGATAGGGGGCATGAGCAGTTCTTC.

The chain uses TRBV28 and TRBJ2-5, with a tentative D call TRBD1 (7 bases). Germline V gene lookup returns CDR1 MDHEN and CDR2 SYDVKM. The CDR3 length is 15 residues. V gave up 5 bases and J gave up 5 bases, with 18 bases separating them. The CDR3 DNA is TGTGCCAGCAGTGGGGGGACAGCTCTCGGGGAGACCCAGTACTTC. It translates to CASSGGTALGETQYF.

The chain carries TRBV2 and TRBJ2-5; D gene unclear. The end of the DNA aligns better with TRBJ2-7, so the J call may be wrong. The CDR3 is made up of 11 amino acids. Germline CDR1 is SNHLY and CDR2 is FYNNEI. CDR3 nucleotide sequence: TGTGCCAGCAGAGTGATCTACGAGCAGTACTTC. This translates into CASRVIYEQYF.

The chain has TRBV11-2 and TRBJ2-5; D is perhaps TRBD1 or TRBD2 (6 bases each). The end of the DNA aligns better with TRBJ2-7, so the J call may be wrong. Germline assignment: CDR1 SGHAT and CDR2 FQNNGV. The CDR3 covers 14 residues. This chain's CDR3 is CASTMGGGGYEQYF. The CDR3 coding sequence is TGTGCCAGCACCATGGGGGGCGGCGGCTACGAGCAGTACTTC.

The V gene is TRBV29-1, the J gene TRBJ1-1; 11 nucleotides match TRBD1. This CDR3 has 16 residues. Germline CDR1 reads SQVTM; CDR2 reads ANQGSEA. Trimming at V came to 5 bases and at J to 0 bases, leaving 8 bases not matched to a gene. This chain's CDR3 is CSVSGGTGGMNTEAFF. Here the CDR3 DNA reads TGCAGCGTTAGTGGTGGGACAGGGGGAATGAACACTGAAGCTTTCTTT.

The genes are TRBV2 and TRBJ2-7; D is unresolved. Germline assignment: CDR1 SNHLY and CDR2 FYNNEI. The CDR3 contains 14 residues. Trimming shortened V by 2 bases and J by 2 bases, and 10 bases separated the two germline ends. The CDR3 is CASSELGLAYEQYF. CDR3 DNA: TGTGCCAGCAGTGAATTGGGTCTGGCCTACGAGCAGTACTTC.

The chain recombines TRBV4-1 with TRBJ2-7; no definite D call. Between the trimmed V and J ends, which lost 4 bases and 1 base, there was a span of 8 bases. Germline loops: CDR1 MGHRA, CDR2 YSYEKL. There are 13 residues in the CDR3. CDR3: CASSPNLSYEQYF. The DNA of the CDR3 is TGCGCCAGCAGCCCGAACCTATCCTACGAGCAGTACTTC.

The rearrangement uses TRBV28 and TRBJ2-7; a possible D gene is TRBD2 (6 bases). Germline values: CDR1 MDHEN, CDR2 SYDVKM. CDR3 size: 13 residues. V lost 6 bases, J lost 6 bases, and 15 bases lay in between. Here the CDR3 DNA reads TGTGCCAGCAGATGGAGCATAGCGGTCGAGCAGTACTTC. Its translation is CASRWSIAVEQYF.

This chain connects TRBV11-3 to TRBJ2-3, with 8 bases identical to TRBD2. Unmatched junction bases numbered 12, after V lost 4 bases and J lost 6 bases. CDR1 is SGHNT, CDR2 YENEEA, per germline. The CDR3 is made up of 16 amino acids. CDR3 in DNA: TGTGCCAGCAGCTGGGGGAAGCGGGAGATGGAGGATACGCAGTATTTT. The encoded protein is CASSWGKREMEDTQYF. Supplemented by reference TRBV11-3 and TRBJ2-3, the full variable domain reads EAGVVQSPRYKIIEKKQPVAFWCNPISGHNTLYWYLQNLGQGPELLIRYENEEAVDDSQLPKDRFSAERLKGVDSTLKIQPAELGDSAVYLCASSWGKREMEDTQYFGPGTRLTVL.

This chain joins TRBV5-1 and TRBJ2-2, with TRBD2 matching over 10 bases. Unmatched junction bases numbered 18, after V lost 3 bases and J lost 1 base. Germline V gene data show CDR1 as SGHRS and CDR2 as YFSETQ. The CDR3 runs to 21 residues. CDR3 bases: TGCGCCAGCAGCTCCCGTTCTGGGTTTTTTGGGACTAGCGAGAACACCGGGGAGCTGTTTTTT. This sequence encodes CASSSRSGFFGTSENTGELFF.

The chain couples TRBV7-9 to TRBJ2-6; D ambiguous. V gave up 0 bases and J gave up 2 bases, with 8 bases separating them. Germline-derived CDR1 and CDR2 are SEHNR and FQNEAQ (reference sequence). This CDR3 is built from 16 residues. The CDR3 nucleotides read TGTGCCAGCAGCTTAGCATTCAGAACTGGGGCCAACGTCCTGACTTTC. This codes for CASSLAFRTGANVLTF.

V is TRBV5-6 and J is TRBJ2-7; no reliable D call. This CDR3 region has 15 residues. In germline, CDR1 is SGHDT, CDR2 YYEEEE. The V gene lost 2 bases and the J gene lost 1 base, with 13 bases spanning the gap. The CDR3 sequence: CASSFLYGRSYEQYF. CDR3 in DNA: TGTGCCAGCAGCTTTTTGTACGGCCGGTCCTACGAGCAGTACTTC. The variable domain in full, with the rest retrieved from reference TRBV5-6 and TRBJ2-7, is DAGVTQSPTHLIKTRGQQVTLRCSPKSGHDTVSWYQQALGQGPQFIFQYYEEEERQRGNFPDRFSGHQFPNYSSELNVNALLLGDSALYLCASSFLYGRSYEQYFGPGTRLTVT.